This TCR beta chain was captured by sequencing in a study of a mutant IDH1 vaccine in newly diagnosed glioma. The time point was: week 11, during vaccination. Doses comprised 300 ug of mutant IDH1 20-mer peptide each, plus topical imiquimod. New WHO grade 3 or 4 astrocytomas that were IDH1-mutant and ATRX-lost occurred in the donors. About this clone: Its cognate antigen is unknown.

The assay was immunoSEQ multiplex PCR, and TCRdb's table has in-frame clones only and misses some. The sample includes 35,000 to 50,000 clones, 80% to 85% of them seen just once. This sequence was found in a man between 40 and 49 years old with glioma. The source material was PBMCs, sampled from a glioma patient whose treatment included an IDH1 peptide vaccine.

The CDR3: CASNPGTSTTGELFF. The CDR3 bases are TGTGCCAGCAATCCCGGGACTAGCACTACCGGGGAGCTGTTTTTT. This rearrangement joins TRBV6-6 to TRBJ2-2; 9 positions agree with TRBD2. The CDR3 is made up of 15 amino acids. Germline V gene lookup returns CDR1 MNHNY and CDR2 SVGAGI (reference sequence). Unmatched junction bases numbered 8, after V lost 7 bases and J lost 5 bases.